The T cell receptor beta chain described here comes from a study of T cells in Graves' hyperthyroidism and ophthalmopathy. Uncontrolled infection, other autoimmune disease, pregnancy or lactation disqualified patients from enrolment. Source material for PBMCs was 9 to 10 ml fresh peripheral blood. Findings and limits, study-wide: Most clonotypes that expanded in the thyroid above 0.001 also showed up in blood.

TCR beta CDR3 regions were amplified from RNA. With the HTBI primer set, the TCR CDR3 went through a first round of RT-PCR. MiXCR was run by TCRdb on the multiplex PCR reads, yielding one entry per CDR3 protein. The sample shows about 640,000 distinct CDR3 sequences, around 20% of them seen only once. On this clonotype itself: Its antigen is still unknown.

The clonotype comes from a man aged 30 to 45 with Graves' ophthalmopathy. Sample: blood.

CDR3 in amino acids: CASSLSSGAETQYF. The CDR3 nucleotides are TGCGCCAGCAGCTTAAGTAGCGGCGCAGAGACCCAGTACTTC. This chain joins TRBV5-1 and TRBJ2-5, with a possible D match to TRBD2 (6 bases). The germline gives CDR1 SGHRS, CDR2 YFSETQ. The CDR3 contains 14 residues. Trimming removed 2 bases at V and 4 bases at J, with 12 bases between.